This T cell receptor beta chain was obtained from a study of cytomegalovirus exposure and HLA in healthy donors. Both 60 Vbeta primers and 13 Jbeta primers went into the PCR. Only in-frame clones appear in the TCRdb table, and some are missing; sequencing was by immunoSEQ multiplex PCR. Here the sample spans around 150,000 clones, approximately 77% being singletons. The V gene end was trimmed by 2 bases and the J gene end by 5 bases; junction bases not matched to a gene: 14. Germline CDR1 and CDR2: KGHSH and LQKENI. This CDR3 is 17 amino acids long. The sequence derives from a woman in her thirties or forties in good health and CMV-seronegative. The sample comprised PBMCs. The chain carries TRBV18 and TRBJ1-1; 7 nucleotides match TRBD1. CDR3 in DNA: TGTGCCAGCTCACCAGTCTTAGCACGTCAGGGGGGAACTGAAGCTTTCTTT. Translated, it gives CASSPVLARQGGTEAFF. Using reference TRBV18 and TRBJ1-1 for the parts outside the CDR3, the full variable domain is NAGVMQNPRHLVRRRGQEARLRCSPMKGHSHVYWYRQLPEEGLKFMVYLQKENIIDESGMPKERFSAEFPKEGPSILRIQQVVRGDSAAYFCASSPVLARQGGTEAFFGQGTRLTVV.